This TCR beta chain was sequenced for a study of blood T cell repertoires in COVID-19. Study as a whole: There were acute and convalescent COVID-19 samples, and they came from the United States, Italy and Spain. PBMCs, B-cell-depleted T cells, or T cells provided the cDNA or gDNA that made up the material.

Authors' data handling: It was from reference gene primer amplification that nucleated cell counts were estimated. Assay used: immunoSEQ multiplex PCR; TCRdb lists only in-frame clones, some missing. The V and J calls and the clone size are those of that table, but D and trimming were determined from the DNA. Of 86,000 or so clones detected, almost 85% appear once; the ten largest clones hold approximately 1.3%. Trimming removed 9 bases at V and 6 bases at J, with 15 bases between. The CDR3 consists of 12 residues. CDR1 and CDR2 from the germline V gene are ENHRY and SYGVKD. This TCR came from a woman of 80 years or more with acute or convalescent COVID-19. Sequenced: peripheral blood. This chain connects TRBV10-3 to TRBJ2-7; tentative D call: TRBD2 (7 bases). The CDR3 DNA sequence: TGTGCCATTTCAGGGGTAGCGGGCGAGCAGTACTTC. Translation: CAISGVAGEQYF.